This T cell receptor (beta chain) was found in a study of shared clonotypes between healthy human individuals. Trimming took off 7 bases at V and 2 bases at J, with 6 bases between the two ends. The CDR3 is made up of 12 amino acids. The germline V gene has CDR1 LGHNT and CDR2 FRNRAP. Assay execution took place at the deep level. The method was immunoSEQ multiplex PCR; TCRdb's version includes in-frame clones alone and lacks a portion of them. The sample includes approximately 1,500,000 clones, about 96% seen only once; the top ten take roughly 1.1%. This sequence originates from a man aged 25 to 40 in good health. Material: naive CD4+ T cells sorted from blood. This sample's subset: CD45RA+ positively selected. V gene TRBV12-5 combines with J gene TRBJ2-1, with D unresolved. CDR3 nucleotides: TGTGCTAGTGCTCATACCTACAATGAGCAGTTCTTC. Its protein product is CASAHTYNEQFF.